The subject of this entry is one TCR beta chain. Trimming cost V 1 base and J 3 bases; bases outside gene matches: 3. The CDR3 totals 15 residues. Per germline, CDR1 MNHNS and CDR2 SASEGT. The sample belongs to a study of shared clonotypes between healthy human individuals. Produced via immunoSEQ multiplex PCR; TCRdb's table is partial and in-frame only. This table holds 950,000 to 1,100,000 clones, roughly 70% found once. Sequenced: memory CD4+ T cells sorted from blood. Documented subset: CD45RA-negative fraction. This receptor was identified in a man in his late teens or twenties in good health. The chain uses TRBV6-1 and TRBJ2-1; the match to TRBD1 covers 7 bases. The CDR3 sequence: CASSEEGADYNEQFF. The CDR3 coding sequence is TGTGCCAGCAGTGAAGAGGGGGCAGACTACAATGAGCAGTTCTTC.